This TCR beta chain comes out of a study of cytotoxic CD8 clonotypes in ibrutinib-treated CLL. Study-wide findings and caveats: Starting clonality was above that of age-matched healthy donors and tracked circulating CD8+ T-cell counts.

Generated by immunoSEQ multiplex PCR, the TCRdb table keeps only in-frame clones and is missing some. This table holds just over 200,000 clones, roughly 73% found once. This clone has just a few counts. Its antigen is unknown. CDR3 length: 14 residues. V shed 1 base and J shed 1 base, with 7 bases lying between them. CDR1 GTSNPN and CDR2 SVGIG come from the germline V gene (reference sequence). The TCR sequence derives from a human donor with chronic lymphocytic leukemia. The rearrangement uses TRBV30 and TRBJ2-2; D uncertain. The material was PBMCs, obtained after 12 months of ibrutinib treatment. The CDR3 reads CAWSGRVNTGELFF. CDR3 bases: TGTGCCTGGAGTGGTAGGGTGAACACCGGGGAGCTGTTTTTT.